The text below deals with one TCR beta chain. The data stem from a study of blood T cell repertoires in COVID-19. Study details: The samples span acute and convalescent COVID-19 from the United States, Italy and Spain. PBMCs, B-cell-depleted T cells, or T cells provided the cDNA or gDNA that made up the material.

Original data processing: Amplification of reference gene primers was used by the study to estimate nucleated cell counts. The repertoire was sequenced with immunoSEQ multiplex PCR; TCRdb's copy has only in-frame clones and lacks some. D and trimming come from the DNA, and the V and J calls and clone size come from that table. Of around 200,000 clones in the sample, 70% to 90% were seen once. V dropped 3 bases and J dropped 3 bases, with 9 bases sitting between them. CDR1 and CDR2 from the germline V gene are SGHVS and FQNEAQ. The CDR3 runs to 13 residues. The source material was peripheral blood. The chain is built from TRBV7-8 and TRBJ2-7; D remains ambiguous. The TCR comes from a man aged 55 to 70 with acute or convalescent COVID-19. The CDR3 region has the DNA TGTGCCAGCAGCTTCGGCCAGGACTACGAGCAGTACTTC. Its protein product is CASSFGQDYEQYF.